This note documents a single TCR beta chain sequence. This specimen comes from a study of blood T cell repertoires in COVID-19. Participant ages covered about 18 to 89 years across 20 to 25 US areas. Membership in each cohort depended on participant-reported clinical history. Germline CDR1 and CDR2: MNHEY and SMNVEV (reference sequence). The CDR3 is 14 amino acids. V was shortened by 3 bases and J by 10 bases, with 15 bases between the two germline ends. The authors' processing: The authors estimated nucleated cell counts from reference gene primer amplification. Method: immunoSEQ multiplex PCR; TCRdb's copy keeps in-frame clones and lacks some. V and J calls and clone size are those listed in that table; D and trimming were worked out from the DNA. The sample has 250,000 or so clones, around 89% seen once.

The TCR was taken from a woman aged 25 to 39 with acute COVID-19. The chain couples TRBV27 to TRBJ1-4; maybe TRBD1 (5 bases). Sequenced material: PBMCs or T cells enriched from blood (not recorded which). The CDR3 spells CASSLGQATGKLFF. The DNA of the CDR3 is TGTGCCAGCAGTTTGGGGCAGGCCACGGGAAAACTGTTTTTT.